This T cell receptor (beta chain) was recorded in a study of CD8 T cells in ankylosing spondylitis. This clonotype was seen repeatedly, ten times or more. Germline CDR1 reads SGDLS; CDR2 reads YYNGEE. CDR3 length: 12 amino acids. Trimming at V came to 5 bases and at J to 10 bases, leaving 3 bases not matched to a gene. Libraries for TCR beta were made by quantitative 5'-RACE with molecular barcodes. TCRdb processed the 5' RACE reads anew with MiXCR; each CDR3 protein has one entry. The data contain around 25,000 distinct CDR3 sequences, about 2.5% of them singletons. This clonotype was obtained from a female donor with ankylosing spondylitis or in good health (not recorded which). The gene calls are TRBV9 and TRBJ1-1; 12 bases fit TRBD1. Sequenced material: blood, either unsorted or a sorted T cell fraction (not recorded which). This CDR3 reads CASRGTGGPAFF. CDR3 coding DNA: TGTGCCAGCAGAGGGACAGGGGGCCCAGCTTTCTTT.